This paragraph reports one TCR beta chain. The table lists this clonotype with a few counts. What antigen it recognizes has not been identified. No quality values exist for individual bases; no much larger clone is one base distant. To prepare the library, RACE was applied. TCRdb shows the sequencer as NextSeq 500. Library preparation attached unique molecular identifiers to individual cDNA molecules for quantitative, reproducible TCR counting. For every blood RNA sample, sequencing covered both the TCR alpha and TCR beta chains. In the paper's pipeline: The median number of TCRs per sample was around 100,000, ranging from about 20,000 to 700,000. V, J and CDR3 annotation of the TCR reads was carried out using the Decombinator software suite. Every sample was subsampled to the same number of TCRs (28,000) for the PS versus PT1 abundance plots. Expanded TCRs were defined as absent before sensitization and observed at least eight times at the 2-week time point. TCRdb reprocessing: public reads trimmed at Q25 with fastp, clones called with MiXCR, in-frame beta chains kept. Entries that share a CDR3 protein sequence are merged under the most common genes and DNA. Clone size and V and J calls follow TCRdb, not the original study. A total of tens of thousands of distinct CDR3 sequences appear in this sample, roughly 9.1% of them only once. The ten largest clonotypes hold more than 3% of the sample.

The time point label on this specimen signifies: pre-sensitization, week 0. The treatment or condition label on this specimen signifies: therapeutic diphenylcyclopropenone sensitization with weekly scalp DPC. Blood at each patch-test visit was drawn before the patch test was applied. Eligible patients were aged 18 to 70, diagnosed with alopecia, deemed suitable for DPC therapy, and excluded if pregnant. Unfractionated whole blood was collected in Tempus Blood RNA tubes, and total RNA was extracted from that blood. From cysteine to phenylalanine, the CDR3 is 14 amino acids long. Only CDR3 DNA remains: 42 bases, in frame from the first base. V is shortened by 1 base, J by 6 bases, and the region joining them spans 10 bases. The germline V gene specifies MDHEN as CDR1 and SYDVKM as CDR2. The sample is drawn from a study of human T cells and chemical hapten exposure (dated by TCRdb to the early 2020s). Notes on the research overall: For sensitization, 2% DPC in acetone was applied to a roughly 2 cm by roughly 2 cm area of upper inner arm skin. Patients additionally received weekly therapeutic DPC doses to the scalp throughout the roughly 25-week study period. Patch tests used Finn chambers with 0.01% DPC on the upper back, scored after 6 days by International Contact Dermatitis Research Group standards. Alopecia areata with under or over 50% scalp involvement, alopecia totalis and alopecia universalis were represented in the patient cohort, which was mostly female. Libraries were pooled for sequencing, and per-sample TCR yields varied mainly because of small differences in library volumes within the pool. Peripheral blood TCR repertoire changes were tracked in vivo in alopecia patients during primary and secondary sensitization to the hapten diphenylcyclopropenone (DPC). Blood was sampled from patients pre-sensitization (week 0) and at 2, 6 and about 24 weeks after DPC sensitization. Twenty-nine alopecia patients provided blood for TCR sequencing at one to four time points (pre-sensitization, 2, 6 and 24 weeks).

What the research found in general, with its limitations: Compared with pre-sensitization or healthy control sets, expanded TCRs formed significantly more large CDR3 similarity clusters, which is consistent with antigen-driven responses. Patch test score was positively correlated with the number of PT1 expanded TCRs, with significance at thresholds 8, 16 and 32 but not at 4. All patients had alopecia, a presumed autoimmune disease, so their immune response might differ from that of healthy individuals. Repeated subsampling changed both the strength of the expansion versus patch-test correlation and the threshold at which the correlation became significant. DPC sensitization did not change how many TCRs were above 1 in 1000 frequency, and no evidence was found of alterations in global repertoire structure.

Material: whole blood, obtained in connection with sensitization to the hapten diphenylcyclopropenone (DPC). The chain couples TRBV28 to TRBJ1-5, with the D gene too uncertain to name. The receptor's source is a woman between 35 and 50 years old with alopecia areata. Some clones in this sample may be carry-over from other donors' samples. The CDR3 protein: CASSLSRPSQPQHF. The base sequence is TGTGCCAGCAGTTTATCACGACCCTCTCAGCCCCAGCATTTT.